This paragraph reports one T cell receptor beta chain. Its specificity is not known. PCR amplification relied on 60 Vbeta primers (plus 13 Jbeta primers). The assay was immunoSEQ multiplex PCR, and TCRdb's table has in-frame clones only and misses some. Found here are approximately 210,000 clones; the top ten clones hold roughly 0.98%. The sample originates from a study of cytomegalovirus exposure and HLA in healthy donors. Broader study findings: A missense variant in DCLRE1C was later tied to TCR beta V- and J-gene trimming. Within a later analysis, the majority of CMV-associated TCR beta chains appeared HLA-restricted.

The germline gives CDR1 SGHKS, CDR2 YYEKEE (reference sequence). Losses at the gene ends were 2 bases for V and 2 bases for J; bases not matched to a gene: 3. The CDR3 spans 14 residues. Input material: PBMCs. The sequence was collected from a woman aged 25 to 39 in good health and CMV-seropositive. J is TRBJ2-7 and V is TRBV5-5; 8 bases line up with TRBD2. The CDR3 sequence is CASSLSSGAYEQYF. CDR3 bases: TGTGCCAGCAGCTTAAGTAGCGGGGCCTACGAGCAGTACTTC. Combining the CDR3 with reference TRBV5-5 and TRBJ2-7 gives the whole variable domain DAGVTQSPTHLIKTRGQQVTLRCSPISGHKSVSWYQQVLGQGPQFIFQYYEKEERGRGNFPDRFSARQFPNYSSELNVNALLLGDSALYLCASSLSSGAYEQYFGPGTRLTVT.